A selection of T cell receptor beta chains follows, all from one sample in a study of T-cell reconstitution after alpha-beta-depleted transplantation in children. TCRdb called the PCR reads again in MiXCR, with one record for every CDR3 protein. This sample has around 600,000 distinct CDR3 sequences, with over 9.5% found just once. Source: PBMCs from the stem cell graft donor, taken from the stem cell graft. The origin of the receptors is a human donor who donated a stem cell graft to a child with acute myeloid leukemia. Both conserved end residues are part of each CDR3. The order of the fields is D gene, clone size, J gene, V gene, CDR3 DNA, CDR3 protein. D genes are given only for firm matches. Clone size appears in some rows only: once, few, many, or a class for an expanded clone.

d_call: TRBD1; clone_size: once; j_call: TRBJ2-6; v_call: TRBV12-3/TRBV12-4; cdr3_nt: TGTGCCAGCAGTTTACTGGGACAGGGGGTCTCTGGGGCCAACGTCCTGACTTTC; cdr3_aa: CASSLLGQGVSGANVLTF
d_call: -; clone_size: -; j_call: TRBJ1-5; v_call: TRBV30; cdr3_nt: TGTGCCTGGAGTGTTGACAGCAATAATCAGCCCCAGCATTTT; cdr3_aa: CAWSVDSNNQPQHF
d_call: -; clone_size: -; j_call: TRBJ2-7; v_call: TRBV6-2/TRBV6-3; cdr3_nt: TGTGCCAGCGGGTACGGGGGCGCCTCCTACGAGCAGTACTTC; cdr3_aa: CASGYGGASYEQYF
d_call: TRBD2; clone_size: many; j_call: TRBJ2-1; v_call: TRBV5-1; cdr3_nt: TGCGCCAGCAGCTTGGGGGGGACTACCGTATACAATGAGCAGTTCTTC; cdr3_aa: CASSLGGTTVYNEQFF
d_call: TRBD2; clone_size: many; j_call: TRBJ2-7; v_call: TRBV20-1; cdr3_nt: TGCAGTGCTAGGCCTAGCGGGAGGGCCCCCTACGAGCAGTACTTC; cdr3_aa: CSARPSGRAPYEQYF
d_call: TRBD2; clone_size: -; j_call: TRBJ2-3; v_call: TRBV4-1; cdr3_nt: TGCGCCAGCAGCCAAGAAGCTTTAGCGGGAGGGCCCACAGATACGCAGTATTTT; cdr3_aa: CASSQEALAGGPTDTQYF
d_call: -; clone_size: few; j_call: TRBJ2-5; v_call: TRBV29-1; cdr3_nt: TGCAGCGTTCTAGGAGAGACCCAGTACTTC; cdr3_aa: CSVLGETQYF
d_call: -; clone_size: -; j_call: TRBJ2-1; v_call: TRBV12-3/TRBV12-4; cdr3_nt: TGTGCCAGCAGTACCGGTAACAGGGTGGCCAATGAGCAGTTCTTC; cdr3_aa: CASSTGNRVANEQFF
d_call: -; clone_size: -; j_call: TRBJ2-3; v_call: TRBV4-3; cdr3_nt: TGCGCCAGCAGCCAAGGAAAAACGGGGCTACTCACAGATACGCAGTATTTT; cdr3_aa: CASSQGKTGLLTDTQYF
d_call: TRBD1; clone_size: few; j_call: TRBJ1-6; v_call: TRBV2; cdr3_nt: TGTGCCAGCAGAGATCAGGGGGCACGGAATTCACCCCTCCACTTT; cdr3_aa: CASRDQGARNSPLHF
d_call: -; clone_size: -; j_call: TRBJ1-6; v_call: TRBV20-1; cdr3_nt: TGCAGTGCTAGAAGGGGGGGAGGATTTAACTCCTATAATTCACCCCTCCACTTT; cdr3_aa: CSARRGGGFNSYNSPLHF
d_call: TRBD2; clone_size: few; j_call: TRBJ2-1; v_call: TRBV12-3/TRBV12-4; cdr3_nt: TGTGCCAGCAGAGCAACTAGCGGGAGGACGGCGGGGCACAATGAGCAGTTCTTC; cdr3_aa: CASRATSGRTAGHNEQFF
d_call: TRBD2; clone_size: few; j_call: TRBJ2-3; v_call: TRBV28; cdr3_nt: TGTGCCAGCAGTAGGACTAGCGTTACTACAGATACGCAGTATTTT; cdr3_aa: CASSRTSVTTDTQYF
d_call: -; clone_size: -; j_call: TRBJ1-4; v_call: TRBV10-3; cdr3_nt: TGTGCCATCAGCCAGGATGCATCCAATGAAAAACTGTTTTTT; cdr3_aa: CAISQDASNEKLFF
d_call: -; clone_size: -; j_call: TRBJ1-1; v_call: TRBV20-1; cdr3_nt: TGCAGTGCTAGAGTATCACCGCGTGGAGGACAGTACGCTTTCTTT; cdr3_aa: CSARVSPRGGQYAFF
d_call: TRBD2; clone_size: -; j_call: TRBJ2-4; v_call: TRBV7-2; cdr3_nt: TGTGCCAGCAGCTTAGTTCCAGCGGGAGTATTCCAAAACATTCAGTACTTC; cdr3_aa: CASSLVPAGVFQNIQYF
d_call: -; clone_size: many; j_call: TRBJ2-7; v_call: TRBV2; cdr3_nt: TGTGCCAGCAGCCACAGGAGGGTCCAAGCCTACGAGCAGTACTTC; cdr3_aa: CASSHRRVQAYEQYF
d_call: TRBD2; clone_size: -; j_call: TRBJ2-7; v_call: TRBV20-1; cdr3_nt: TGCAGTGTCCCGTCTAGCGGGGGTTCACCCTACGAGCAGTACTTC; cdr3_aa: CSVPSSGGSPYEQYF
d_call: -; clone_size: -; j_call: TRBJ2-1; v_call: TRBV29-1; cdr3_nt: TGCAGCCTCGGGGGGCGCAATGAGCAGTTCTTC; cdr3_aa: CSLGGRNEQFF
d_call: -; clone_size: few; j_call: TRBJ1-3; v_call: TRBV10-3; cdr3_nt: TGTGCCATCCGGGTCTCTTCGGGTGGAAACACCATATATTTT; cdr3_aa: CAIRVSSGGNTIYF